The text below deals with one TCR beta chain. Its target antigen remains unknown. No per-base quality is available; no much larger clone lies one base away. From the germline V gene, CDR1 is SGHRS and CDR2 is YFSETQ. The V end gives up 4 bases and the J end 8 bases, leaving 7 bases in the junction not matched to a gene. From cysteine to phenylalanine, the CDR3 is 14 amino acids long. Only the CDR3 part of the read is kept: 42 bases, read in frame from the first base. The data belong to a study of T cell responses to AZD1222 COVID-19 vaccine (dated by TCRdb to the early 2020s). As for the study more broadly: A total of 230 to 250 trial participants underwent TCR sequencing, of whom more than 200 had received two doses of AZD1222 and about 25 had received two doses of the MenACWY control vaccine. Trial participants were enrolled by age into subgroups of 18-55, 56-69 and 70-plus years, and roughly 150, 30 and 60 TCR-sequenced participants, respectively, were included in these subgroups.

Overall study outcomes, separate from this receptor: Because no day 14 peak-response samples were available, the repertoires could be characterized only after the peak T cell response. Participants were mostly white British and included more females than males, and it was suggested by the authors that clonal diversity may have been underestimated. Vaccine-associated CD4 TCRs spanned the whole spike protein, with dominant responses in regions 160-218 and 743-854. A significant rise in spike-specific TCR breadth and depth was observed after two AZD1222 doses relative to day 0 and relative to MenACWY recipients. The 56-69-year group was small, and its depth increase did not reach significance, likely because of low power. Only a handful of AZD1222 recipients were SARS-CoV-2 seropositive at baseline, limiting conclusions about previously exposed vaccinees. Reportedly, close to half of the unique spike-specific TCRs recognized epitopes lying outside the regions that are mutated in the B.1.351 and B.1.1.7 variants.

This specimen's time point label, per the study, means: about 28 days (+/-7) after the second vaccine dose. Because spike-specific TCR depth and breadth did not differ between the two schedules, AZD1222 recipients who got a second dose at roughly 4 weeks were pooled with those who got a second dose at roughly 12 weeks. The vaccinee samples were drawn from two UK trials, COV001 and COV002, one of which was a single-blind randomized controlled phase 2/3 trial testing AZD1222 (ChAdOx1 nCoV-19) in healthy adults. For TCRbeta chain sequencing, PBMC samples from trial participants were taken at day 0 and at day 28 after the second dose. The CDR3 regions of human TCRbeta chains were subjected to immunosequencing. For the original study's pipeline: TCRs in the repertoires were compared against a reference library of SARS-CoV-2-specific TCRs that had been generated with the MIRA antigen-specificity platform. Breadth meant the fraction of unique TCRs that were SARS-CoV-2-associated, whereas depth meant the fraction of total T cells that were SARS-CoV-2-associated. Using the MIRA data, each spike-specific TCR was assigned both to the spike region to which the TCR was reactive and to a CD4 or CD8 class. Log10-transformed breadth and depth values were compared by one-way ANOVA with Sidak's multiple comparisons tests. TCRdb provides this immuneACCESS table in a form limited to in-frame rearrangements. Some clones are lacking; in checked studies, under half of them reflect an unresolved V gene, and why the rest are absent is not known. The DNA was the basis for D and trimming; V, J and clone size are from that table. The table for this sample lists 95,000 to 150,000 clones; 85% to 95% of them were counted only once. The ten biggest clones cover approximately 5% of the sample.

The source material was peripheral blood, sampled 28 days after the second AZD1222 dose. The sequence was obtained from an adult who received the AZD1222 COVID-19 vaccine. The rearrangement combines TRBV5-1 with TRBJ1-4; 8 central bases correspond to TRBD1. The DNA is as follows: TGCGCCAGCAGCATACAGGGGGAGGGAGAAAAACTGTTTTTT. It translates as CASSIQGEGEKLFF.